The next 2 T cell receptor beta chains were all read from a single sample in a study of blood T cells in healthy people across ages. With a J-beta primer mix and a sample-barcoded 5' primer, a second PCR ran about 7 to 12 cycles. In TCRdb, the 5' RACE reads were re-called with MiXCR into one record per CDR3 protein. The sample carries 1.5 million to 1.9 million distinct CDR3 sequences, 35% to 45% recorded once. The sample was blood. The receptors were sampled from a woman aged 18-29 years in good health.

This clonotype was recorded once. The genes are TRBV7-2 and TRBJ1-5; 9 nucleotides line up with TRBD1. This CDR3 comprises 14 residues. CDR1 is SGHTA and CDR2 is FQGNSA in the germline V gene. The V and J ends lost 5 bases and 8 bases, in that order; junction bases with no gene match: 7. CDR3 in DNA: TGTGCCAGCAGCGAGGGACAGGGAATTGAGCCCCAGCATTTT. This gives the protein CASSEGQGIEPQHF.

In DNA form, the CDR3 reads TGTGCCAGCAGTTTATCGAGGAGGGTGGGGAACACTGAAGCTTTCTTT. Protein sequence: CASSLSRRVGNTEAFF. This chain links TRBV27 with TRBJ1-1; no clear D. V was cut by 0 bases and J by 1 base, with 12 bases left in between. In germline, CDR1 is MNHEY, CDR2 SMNVEV (reference sequence). The CDR3 length is 16 residues.